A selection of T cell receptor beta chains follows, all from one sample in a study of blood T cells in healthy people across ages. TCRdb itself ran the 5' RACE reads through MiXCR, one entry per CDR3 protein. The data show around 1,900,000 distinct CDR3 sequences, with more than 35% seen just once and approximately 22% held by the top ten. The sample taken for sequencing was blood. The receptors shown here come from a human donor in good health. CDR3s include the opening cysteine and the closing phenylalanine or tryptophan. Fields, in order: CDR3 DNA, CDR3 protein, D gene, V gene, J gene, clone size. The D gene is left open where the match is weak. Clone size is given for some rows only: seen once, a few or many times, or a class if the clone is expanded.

CDR3 DNA: TGTGCCAGCAGCTTCCTAGCGGGGACCATCGGGGATACGCAGTATTTT
CDR3 protein: CASSFLAGTIGDTQYF
D gene: TRBD2
V gene: TRBV11-1
J gene: TRBJ2-3
clone size: -

CDR3 DNA: TGTGCCACCAGCTTAGGGACAGAACAGGCCCAGTACTTC
CDR3 protein: CATSLGTEQAQYF
D gene: TRBD1
V gene: TRBV15
J gene: TRBJ2-7
clone size: few

CDR3 DNA: TGTGCCAGCAGCTCTTTTGACAGGCCCGACTATGGCTACACCTTC
CDR3 protein: CASSSFDRPDYGYTF
D gene: -
V gene: TRBV7-9
J gene: TRBJ1-2
clone size: -

CDR3 DNA: TGTGCCAGCAGCCCCCCTGTCATGAACACTGAAGCTTTCTTT
CDR3 protein: CASSPPVMNTEAFF
D gene: -
V gene: TRBV5-6
J gene: TRBJ1-1
clone size: few

CDR3 DNA: TGCGCCAGCAGCTTGCAGGGGCAGCAAATTTCTCTGTTTTTT
CDR3 protein: CASSLQGQQISLFF
D gene: -
V gene: TRBV5-1
J gene: TRBJ2-2
clone size: -

CDR3 DNA: TGTGCCAGCAGTTCCCTTAGCGGGGGCTATGGGAATGAGCAGTTCTTC
CDR3 protein: CASSSLSGGYGNEQFF
D gene: TRBD2
V gene: TRBV6-4
J gene: TRBJ2-1
clone size: few

CDR3 DNA: TGTGCCCCGAGTACCAGGAGGGGTTTTTACGTATTCACTGAAGCTTTCTTT
CDR3 protein: CAPSTRRGFYVFTEAFF
D gene: -
V gene: TRBV12-3/TRBV12-4
J gene: TRBJ1-1
clone size: -

CDR3 DNA: TGCAGTGTCCCGCTCCTTCTAGCGGGGTCCTACAATGAGCAGTTCTTC
CDR3 protein: CSVPLLLAGSYNEQFF
D gene: TRBD2
V gene: TRBV20-1
J gene: TRBJ2-1
clone size: -

CDR3 DNA: TGTGCCAGCACCGACAAGCCCGTAAATGAAAAACTGTTTTTT
CDR3 protein: CASTDKPVNEKLFF
D gene: -
V gene: TRBV19
J gene: TRBJ1-4
clone size: once

CDR3 DNA: TGTACCAGCAGTTTAGGGGAGAGGGGCTACGAGCAGTACTTC
CDR3 protein: CTSSLGERGYEQYF
D gene: -
V gene: TRBV27
J gene: TRBJ2-7
clone size: -

CDR3 DNA: TGTGCCAGCAGTGAAGAAGCTAGCGGGGGGGCAGAGACCCAGTACTTC
CDR3 protein: CASSEEASGGAETQYF
D gene: TRBD2
V gene: TRBV2
J gene: TRBJ2-5
clone size: few

CDR3 DNA: TGCAGTGCTAGGGGACCGACCGTAGAGACCCAGTACTTC
CDR3 protein: CSARGPTVETQYF
D gene: -
V gene: TRBV20-1
J gene: TRBJ2-5
clone size: many

CDR3 DNA: TGCGCCAGCAGCTCCGGACGGGAGGGTTTGACTGAAGCTTTCTTT
CDR3 protein: CASSSGREGLTEAFF
D gene: -
V gene: TRBV4-1
J gene: TRBJ1-1
clone size: -

CDR3 DNA: TGCGCCAGCAGCTCTTTATACGCCATGGGGAACACTGAAGCTTTCTTT
CDR3 protein: CASSSLYAMGNTEAFF
D gene: -
V gene: TRBV5-1
J gene: TRBJ1-1
clone size: -

CDR3 DNA: TGTGCCAGCAGTTTGGTGGAAGGGAAGGGCGAGCAGTACTTC
CDR3 protein: CASSLVEGKGEQYF
D gene: -
V gene: TRBV12-3/TRBV12-4
J gene: TRBJ2-7
clone size: -

CDR3 DNA: TGTGCCAGCATTGCAACTAGCGGGGGGCCGAATCAGTACTTC
CDR3 protein: CASIATSGGPNQYF
D gene: TRBD2
V gene: TRBV28
J gene: TRBJ2-4
clone size: few

CDR3 DNA: TGCAGTTTACCCGACAAGGGGGCAGGAAACACCATATATTTT
CDR3 protein: CSLPDKGAGNTIYF
D gene: TRBD1
V gene: TRBV20-1
J gene: TRBJ1-3
clone size: -

CDR3 DNA: TGCAGCGTTGAAGGTCGGAGACCCATGAACACTGAAGCTTTCTTT
CDR3 protein: CSVEGRRPMNTEAFF
D gene: -
V gene: TRBV29-1
J gene: TRBJ1-1
clone size: -

CDR3 DNA: TGTGCCAGCAGCTCCGGACTTGAGCTACGATCCTCTGGAAACACCATATATTTT
CDR3 protein: CASSSGLELRSSGNTIYF
D gene: -
V gene: TRBV6-2/TRBV6-3
J gene: TRBJ1-3
clone size: few

CDR3 DNA: TGTGCCAGCAGTTTATCGCCGGGAGGTAGTTATGGCTACACCTTC
CDR3 protein: CASSLSPGGSYGYTF
D gene: -
V gene: TRBV12-3/TRBV12-4
J gene: TRBJ1-2
clone size: -

CDR3 DNA: TGTGCCAGCAGATTCAGAACGGGACAGGGCCGGCCTGGGGCCAACGTCCTGACTTTC
CDR3 protein: CASRFRTGQGRPGANVLTF
D gene: TRBD1
V gene: TRBV6-1
J gene: TRBJ2-6
clone size: once

CDR3 DNA: TGTGCCAGCAGCTCAACCGGGAACGAAGAGACCCAGTACTTC
CDR3 protein: CASSSTGNEETQYF
D gene: -
V gene: TRBV7-8
J gene: TRBJ2-5
clone size: few

CDR3 DNA: TGTGCCCCCGAACAGGCGATAATAAACTATGGCTACACCTTC
CDR3 protein: CAPEQAIINYGYTF
D gene: -
V gene: TRBV7-9
J gene: TRBJ1-2
clone size: once

CDR3 DNA: TGTGCCAGCAGTCCGACTAGCGGCACCGGGGAGCTGTTTTTT
CDR3 protein: CASSPTSGTGELFF
D gene: TRBD2
V gene: TRBV12-3/TRBV12-4
J gene: TRBJ2-2
clone size: -

CDR3 DNA: TGTGCCAGCAGCCCGGGGAGCTTTGGGCCCCAGCATTTT
CDR3 protein: CASSPGSFGPQHF
D gene: -
V gene: TRBV6-2/TRBV6-3
J gene: TRBJ1-5
clone size: -

CDR3 DNA: TGTGCCAGCATAGTCACAGGTACCTCTGGGGCCAACGTCCTGACTTTC
CDR3 protein: CASIVTGTSGANVLTF
D gene: -
V gene: TRBV7-3
J gene: TRBJ2-6
clone size: many

CDR3 DNA: TGTGCCAGCAGCGTATTCGGGCAGGGCGGCGAAAAACTGTTTTTT
CDR3 protein: CASSVFGQGGEKLFF
D gene: -
V gene: TRBV9
J gene: TRBJ1-4
clone size: -

CDR3 DNA: TGTGCCAGCAGCCTACTTTCTCCGGGACTAGCGGGGATACAAGAGACCCAGTACTTC
CDR3 protein: CASSLLSPGLAGIQETQYF
D gene: TRBD2
V gene: TRBV6-2/TRBV6-3
J gene: TRBJ2-5
clone size: -

CDR3 DNA: TGTGCCAGCAGCTCTGGTTTTAGCAATCAGCCCCAGCATTTT
CDR3 protein: CASSSGFSNQPQHF
D gene: -
V gene: TRBV7-9
J gene: TRBJ1-5
clone size: few

CDR3 DNA: TGTGCCAGCAGTAAAACCGGGCCTCGAGGTGGCTACACCTTC
CDR3 protein: CASSKTGPRGGYTF
D gene: -
V gene: TRBV12-3/TRBV12-4
J gene: TRBJ1-2
clone size: once

CDR3 DNA: TGCGCCAGCAGCCAGCCGACAAGACCCGGTGAAGCTTTCTTT
CDR3 protein: CASSQPTRPGEAFF
D gene: -
V gene: TRBV4-1
J gene: TRBJ1-1
clone size: -

CDR3 DNA: TGCAGCGTTCACCTAGTCGAAAACATTCAGTACTTC
CDR3 protein: CSVHLVENIQYF
D gene: -
V gene: TRBV29-1
J gene: TRBJ2-4
clone size: many

CDR3 DNA: TGTGCCACCAGTGATCGGGACAGTCGTTGGGCAGATACGCAGTATTTT
CDR3 protein: CATSDRDSRWADTQYF
D gene: TRBD1
V gene: TRBV24-1
J gene: TRBJ2-3
clone size: few

CDR3 DNA: TGTGCCAGCAGTTTATTCCAGGGTTCGGCGGGCAATCAGCCCCAGCATTTT
CDR3 protein: CASSLFQGSAGNQPQHF
D gene: -
V gene: TRBV12-3/TRBV12-4
J gene: TRBJ1-5
clone size: few

CDR3 DNA: TGCAGTGCTAGAGCACGAGGAGGGTGGCACTACGAGCAGTACTTC
CDR3 protein: CSARARGGWHYEQYF
D gene: -
V gene: TRBV20-1
J gene: TRBJ2-7
clone size: -

CDR3 DNA: TGTGCCAGCAGCGGGATTGGCCATCGCAATGAGCAGTTCTTC
CDR3 protein: CASSGIGHRNEQFF
D gene: -
V gene: TRBV9
J gene: TRBJ2-1
clone size: -

CDR3 DNA: TGTGCTAGTGGTTTGGGACAGGCGTACCAAGAGACCCAGTACTTC
CDR3 protein: CASGLGQAYQETQYF
D gene: -
V gene: TRBV12-5
J gene: TRBJ2-5
clone size: -

CDR3 DNA: TGTGCCAGCAGCTTTGGACTCGCTACGATTGAGCAGTTCTTC
CDR3 protein: CASSFGLATIEQFF
D gene: -
V gene: TRBV13
J gene: TRBJ2-1
clone size: -

CDR3 DNA: TGTGCCAGCAGTTTAGAGGTATCGAATGAGCAGTTCTTC
CDR3 protein: CASSLEVSNEQFF
D gene: -
V gene: TRBV12-3/TRBV12-4
J gene: TRBJ2-1
clone size: few

CDR3 DNA: TGTGCCAGCACCATAGGACAGTCAGGAGCCACTGAGCAGTACTTC
CDR3 protein: CASTIGQSGATEQYF
D gene: -
V gene: TRBV28
J gene: TRBJ2-5
clone size: -

CDR3 DNA: TGTGCCAGCAGCTTAGGGGCCAGGGCGTACACTGAAGCTTTCTTT
CDR3 protein: CASSLGARAYTEAFF
D gene: -
V gene: TRBV7-2
J gene: TRBJ1-1
clone size: -

CDR3 DNA: TGTGCCAGCAGCTTTTGGGGGCTGAATAATGAGCAGTTCTTC
CDR3 protein: CASSFWGLNNEQFF
D gene: -
V gene: TRBV7-2
J gene: TRBJ2-1
clone size: few